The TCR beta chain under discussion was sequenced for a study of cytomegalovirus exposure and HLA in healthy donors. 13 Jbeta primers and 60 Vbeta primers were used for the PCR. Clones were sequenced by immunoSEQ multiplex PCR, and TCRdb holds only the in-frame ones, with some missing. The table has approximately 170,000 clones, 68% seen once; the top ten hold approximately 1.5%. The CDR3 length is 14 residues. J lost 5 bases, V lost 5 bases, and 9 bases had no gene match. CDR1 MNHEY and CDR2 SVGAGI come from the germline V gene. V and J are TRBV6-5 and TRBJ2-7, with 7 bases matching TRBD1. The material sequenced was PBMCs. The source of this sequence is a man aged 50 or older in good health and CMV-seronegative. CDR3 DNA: TGTGCCAGCAGTCTAGCAGGGGGAAAAGACGAGCAGTACTTC. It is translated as CASSLAGGKDEQYF.